A selection of T cell receptor beta chains follows, all from one sample in a study of cytomegalovirus exposure and HLA in healthy donors. Libraries were prepared by immunoSEQ multiplex PCR; TCRdb keeps only in-frame clonotypes and omits some of them. The profile shows about 160,000 clones, 65% to 85% of them singletons. The sequenced sample was PBMCs. These receptors all stem from a woman younger than 30 in good health and CMV-seronegative. Both conserved end residues are part of each CDR3. The D gene is left open where the match is weak. The size of a clone is reported for some rows only, either as once, few or many, or as a class for expanded clones.

clone size: .; D gene: .; J gene: TRBJ1-2; V gene: TRBV28; CDR3 protein: CASGRKPGKGGYTF; CDR3 DNA: TGTGCCAGCGGGAGAAAGCCGGGGAAGGGTGGCTACACCTTC
clone size: few; D gene: .; J gene: TRBJ2-1; V gene: TRBV11-2; CDR3 protein: CASSGLRHAYNEQFF; CDR3 DNA: TGTGCCAGCAGCGGCTTGAGACACGCTTACAATGAGCAGTTCTTC
clone size: few; D gene: TRBD1; J gene: TRBJ1-2; V gene: TRBV10-3; CDR3 protein: CAISGTGLGYTF; CDR3 DNA: TGTGCCATCAGTGGGACAGGGCTTGGCTACACCTTC
clone size: .; D gene: TRBD2; J gene: TRBJ2-5; V gene: TRBV7-8; CDR3 protein: CASSLDSREGETQYF; CDR3 DNA: TGTGCCAGCAGCTTAGATTCCCGGGAGGGAGAGACCCAGTACTTC
clone size: .; D gene: TRBD2; J gene: TRBJ2-3; V gene: TRBV5-8; CDR3 protein: CASSYRREARTSTDTQYF; CDR3 DNA: TGTGCCAGCAGCTATCGGCGGGAGGCTCGGACTAGCACAGATACGCAGTATTTT
clone size: .; D gene: .; J gene: TRBJ2-7; V gene: TRBV5-4; CDR3 protein: CASSYPGGYEQYF; CDR3 DNA: TGTGCCAGCAGCTACCCCGGGGGCTACGAGCAGTACTTC
clone size: .; D gene: TRBD2; J gene: TRBJ2-7; V gene: TRBV11-2; CDR3 protein: CASSLGTGAGGTYEQYF; CDR3 DNA: TGTGCCAGCAGCTTAGGGACCGGGGCGGGAGGGACCTACGAGCAGTACTTC
clone size: .; D gene: .; J gene: TRBJ2-1; V gene: TRBV28; CDR3 protein: CASRGLGGGREQFF; CDR3 DNA: TGTGCCAGCAGGGGTCTAGGGGGGGGACGAGAGCAGTTCTTC
clone size: .; D gene: TRBD2; J gene: TRBJ2-1; V gene: TRBV28; CDR3 protein: CAGSLSRRLANEQFF; CDR3 DNA: TGTGCCGGCAGTTTATCCCGACGACTAGCGAATGAGCAGTTCTTC
clone size: .; D gene: TRBD2; J gene: TRBJ2-7; V gene: TRBV5-4; CDR3 protein: CASSRTSGSFSGEQYF; CDR3 DNA: TGTGCCAGCAGCAGAACTAGCGGGAGTTTTTCGGGGGAGCAGTACTTC
clone size: .; D gene: TRBD2; J gene: TRBJ2-7; V gene: TRBV7-2; CDR3 protein: CASSPRPSGRAYEQYF; CDR3 DNA: TGTGCCAGCAGCCCCCGCCCTAGCGGGAGGGCCTACGAGCAGTACTTC
clone size: .; D gene: TRBD2; J gene: TRBJ2-1; V gene: TRBV6-4; CDR3 protein: CASSGLAGDAGEQFF; CDR3 DNA: TGTGCCAGCAGTGGACTAGCGGGAGACGCTGGTGAGCAGTTCTTC
clone size: few; D gene: TRBD1; J gene: TRBJ1-1; V gene: TRBV5-1; CDR3 protein: CASSDQGAAFF; CDR3 DNA: TGCGCCAGCAGCGATCAGGGGGCTGCTTTCTTT
clone size: .; D gene: .; J gene: TRBJ2-2; V gene: TRBV7-8; CDR3 protein: CASSFDRGVTGELFF; CDR3 DNA: TGTGCCAGCAGCTTTGACAGAGGAGTCACCGGGGAGCTGTTTTTT
clone size: .; D gene: TRBD1; J gene: TRBJ1-4; V gene: TRBV5-6; CDR3 protein: CASSSTGGSVTNEKLFF; CDR3 DNA: TGTGCCAGCAGCTCTACAGGGGGCTCGGTAACTAATGAAAAACTGTTTTTT
clone size: .; D gene: .; J gene: TRBJ2-5; V gene: TRBV30; CDR3 protein: CAWSRETQYF; CDR3 DNA: TGTGCCTGGAGTCGAGAGACCCAGTACTTC